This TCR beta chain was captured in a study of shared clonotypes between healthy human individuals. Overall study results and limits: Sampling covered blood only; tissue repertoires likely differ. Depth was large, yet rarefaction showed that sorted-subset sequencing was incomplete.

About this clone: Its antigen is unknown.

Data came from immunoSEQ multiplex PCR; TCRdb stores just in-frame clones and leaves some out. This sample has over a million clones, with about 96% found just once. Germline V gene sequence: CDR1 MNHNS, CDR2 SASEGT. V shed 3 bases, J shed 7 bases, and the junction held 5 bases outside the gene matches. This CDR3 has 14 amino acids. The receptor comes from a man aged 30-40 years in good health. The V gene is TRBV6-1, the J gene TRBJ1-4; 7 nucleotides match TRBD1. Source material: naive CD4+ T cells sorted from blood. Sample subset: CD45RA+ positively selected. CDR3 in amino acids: CASSEKGGGEKLFF. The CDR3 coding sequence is TGTGCCAGCAGTGAGAAAGGGGGCGGTGAAAAACTGTTTTTT.